Described below is a single T cell receptor (beta chain) sequence and its context. The antigen is unknown. V lost 3 bases to trimming and J lost 6 bases, with 14 bases between them. The CDR3 is 14 residues long. This sample was taken from a study of blood T cells in healthy people across ages. General study points: Using unsorted PBMCs precluded a conclusive naive versus antigen-experienced comparison. Naive CD4+ cell counts and diversity both ran higher in long-lived than in aged donors.

A second PCR of roughly 6 to 12 cycles used a sample-barcoded 5' primer and a J-beta primer mix. From the 5' RACE reads, TCRdb called clonotypes with MiXCR, one entry per CDR3 protein. The table includes about a million distinct CDR3 sequences, about two fifths detected once. They isolated at least 6 million PBMCs from each sample. Per sample, extraction of total RNA gave at least 5.5 micrograms in every case. This clonotype was sampled from a man between 18 and 35 years old in good health. V is TRBV12-3 or TRBV12-4 and J is TRBJ1-2, with D unresolved. Sample: blood. CDR3 DNA sequence: TGTGCCAGCAGTTTTAGACACCAAGAGGATGGCTACACCTTC. This translates into CASSFRHQEDGYTF.